The 30 T cell receptor beta chains listed next were all sequenced from one sample in a study of CD8+ T cells in alopecia areata. Reverse transcription of extracted RNA yielded cDNA, which provided the sequencing template. TCRdb keeps only in-frame clones here, not all; method: immunoSEQ multiplex PCR. The profile shows about 110,000 clones, around 83% of them singletons. Treatment meaning: oral pan-JAK inhibitor, 5-10 mg twice daily. This material consisted of CD8+ T cells sorted from blood, taken at week 24, from a patient treated with tofacitinib. All receptors derive from a human donor with alopecia areata.

In DNA form, the CDR3 reads TGTGCCAGCAGGGGACAGAGCTCCTACAATGAGCAGTTCTTC. It encodes CASRGQSSYNEQFF. The chain employs TRBV6-1 and TRBJ2-1, with TRBD1 matching over 7 bases. The ends lost 6 bases at V and 0 bases at J; junction bases unmatched: 2. The CDR3 length is 14 residues. Germline V gene lookup returns CDR1 MNHNS and CDR2 SASEGT.

The CDR3 spells CASSLAGRTSGGETQYF. The DNA for the CDR3 is TGTGCCAGCAGCTTGGCGGGCCGGACTAGCGGGGGTGAGACCCAGTACTTC. The chain recombines TRBV4-2 with TRBJ2-5, with 13 bases identical to TRBD2. The CDR3 extends over 17 amino acids. From germline, CDR1 is LGHNA and CDR2 YNFKEQ. After removal of 5 bases from V and 5 bases from J, the junction contained 11 bases not matched to a gene.

V gene TRBV2 combines with J gene TRBJ2-7; the match to TRBD1 covers 7 bases. CDR1 and CDR2 from the germline V gene are SNHLY and FYNNEI. The length of the CDR3 is 14 residues. V shed 3 bases, J shed 4 bases, and the junction held 6 bases outside the gene matches. This chain's CDR3 is CASSEGTGVYEQYF. The CDR3 region has the DNA TGTGCCAGCAGTGAGGGAACAGGGGTGTACGAGCAGTACTTC.

This chain connects TRBV4-1 to TRBJ1-2; D is uncertain. V dropped 4 bases and J dropped 3 bases, with 9 bases sitting between them. The germline V gene encodes CDR1 MGHRA and CDR2 YSYEKL. This CDR3 is built from 13 residues. CDR3 loop: CASSPTKDYGYTF. DNA of the CDR3: TGCGCCAGCAGCCCGACGAAGGACTATGGCTACACCTTC.

The genes are TRBV7-2 and TRBJ2-1; D gene uncertain. This CDR3 is built from 12 residues. Trimming left V 3 bases short and J 9 bases short, with 9 bases between. Per the germline V gene, CDR1 is SGHTA and CDR2 is FQGNSA. The CDR3 nucleotides are TGTGCCAGCAGCTTTGACTCAGTTGAGCAGTTCTTC. Protein: CASSFDSVEQFF.

The gene calls are TRBV4-3 and TRBJ2-1; no firm D call. The germline V gene encodes CDR1 LGHNA and CDR2 YSLEER. The V end lost 0 bases, the J end lost 0 bases, and 6 bases lay between the germline ends. The CDR3 sequence is 15 residues long. CDR3 in DNA: TGCGCCAGCAGCCAAGAGTTGAGCTCCTACAATGAGCAGTTCTTC. Its protein is CASSQELSSYNEQFF.

A single count supports this clone. The chain uses TRBV5-1 and TRBJ2-7; D uncertain. Trimming removed 9 bases at V and 0 bases at J, with 13 bases between. The CDR3 loop spans 13 amino acids. CDR1 is SGHRS, CDR2 YFSETQ, per germline. The CDR3 sequence is CATRQEPSYEQYF. CDR3 DNA: TGCGCCACCAGGCAGGAGCCCTCCTACGAGCAGTACTTC.

This clone showed up just once. The chain carries TRBV4-1 and TRBJ2-1; tentatively, D is TRBD1 or TRBD2 (5 bases each). This CDR3 has 15 residues. Trimming took off 0 bases at V and 7 bases at J, with 13 bases between the two ends. Germline assignment: CDR1 MGHRA and CDR2 YSYEKL. The CDR3 is CASSQEWDRGNEQFF. The CDR3 nucleotides read TGCGCCAGCAGCCAAGAATGGGACCGAGGAAATGAGCAGTTCTTC.

The genes are TRBV13 and TRBJ1-1; D is undetermined. From germline, CDR1 is PRHDT and CDR2 FYEKMQ (reference sequence). V lost 3 bases and J 2 bases, leaving 13 bases between the germline ends. The CDR3 has 15 amino acids. The CDR3 DNA is TGTGCCAGCAGCTTCCTCCAGGAGGTAAACACTGAAGCTTTCTTT. This codes for CASSFLQEVNTEAFF.

The V and J genes are TRBV23-1 and TRBJ2-1; D is undetermined. TRBV23-1 is designated an ORF whose function remains uncertain. The CDR3 consists of 13 residues. Trimming left V 3 bases short and J 6 bases short, with 9 bases between. This chain's CDR3 is CASSQWACNEQFF. The CDR3, as DNA: TGCGCCAGCAGTCAGTGGGCCTGCAATGAGCAGTTCTTC.

The gene calls are TRBV27 and TRBJ1-5, with D uncertain. The CDR3 spans 15 residues. Trimming stripped 6 bases from V and 2 bases from J, with 14 bases between. Germline V gene sequence: CDR1 MNHEY, CDR2 SMNVEV (reference sequence). This CDR3 reads CASRLEGGGNQPQHF. CDR3 nucleotide sequence: TGTGCCAGCAGATTAGAGGGAGGAGGCAATCAGCCCCAGCATTTT.

CDR3 in amino acids: CASSILRRTDTQYF. CDR3 nucleotide sequence: TGTGCCAGTAGTATTCTCCGGCGCACAGATACGCAGTATTTT. The J gene is TRBJ2-3, the V gene TRBV19; D unresolved. Germline CDR1 LNHDA, CDR2 SQIVND (reference sequence). The CDR3 covers 14 residues. Trimming shortened V by 3 bases and J by 1 base, and 8 bases separated the two germline ends.

V is TRBV11-2 and J is TRBJ2-7, with D unresolved. Trimming stripped 1 base from V and 3 bases from J, with 7 bases between. From germline, CDR1 is SGHAT and CDR2 FQNNGV. The CDR3 totals 13 residues. The CDR3 DNA sequence: TGTGCCAGCAGCTTAGCTGGAAACTACGAGCAGTACTTC. Translated: CASSLAGNYEQYF.

The V call is TRBV7-6, the J call TRBJ1-3, with 8 bases identical to TRBD1. Germline loops: CDR1 SGHVS, CDR2 FNYEAQ. This CDR3 contains 17 residues. V was clipped by 5 bases and J by 1 base; unmatched bases: 10. The CDR3 region has the DNA TGTGCCAGCAGCCCGACGAAGCGACAGGGGTCTGGAAACACCATATATTTT. Its protein is CASSPTKRQGSGNTIYF.

The V gene is TRBV25-1, the J gene TRBJ2-7; D ambiguous. CDR1 is MGHDK and CDR2 is SYGVNS in the germline V gene. Between the trimmed V and J ends, which lost 5 bases and 1 base, there was a span of 15 bases. CDR3 length equals 15 residues. CDR3 nucleotides: TGTGCCAGCAGTCCCCCCGGTGGGTGGTCCTACGAGCAGTACTTC. The encoded protein is CASSPPGGWSYEQYF.

This clone was picked up a small number of times. This chain links TRBV27 with TRBJ2-2, with D perhaps matching TRBD1 or TRBD2 (5 bases each). Germline lookup yields CDR1 MNHEY and CDR2 SMNVEV (reference sequence). This CDR3 is built from 15 residues. V shed 2 bases and J shed 3 bases, with 10 bases lying between them. The CDR3 spells CASSLRMGDTGELFF. The CDR3 DNA sequence: TGTGCCAGCAGTTTAAGAATGGGGGACACCGGGGAGCTGTTTTTT.

The rearrangement links TRBV18 to TRBJ2-7; D is possibly TRBD1 (6 bases). Looked up from germline, CDR1 is KGHSH and CDR2 is LQKENI. The V and J ends lost 6 bases and 0 bases respectively, with 15 bases between them. The CDR3 covers 15 residues. The CDR3 DNA is TGTGCCAGCTCGCCCAGGGGTATCATCTCCTACGAGCAGTACTTC. It codes for CASSPRGIISYEQYF.

The CDR3 reads CASSYSAGLGNEQFF. The CDR3, as DNA: TGTGCCAGCAGTTACTCTGCAGGGCTGGGAAATGAGCAGTTCTTC. The gene calls are TRBV6-6 and TRBJ2-1; tentative D call: TRBD1 (5 bases). The CDR3 is 15 residues long. The ends were cut back, 0 bases at V and 7 bases at J, with 13 bases in the middle. Germline CDR1 reads MNHNY; CDR2 reads SVGAGI (reference sequence).

In its sample, this clone was seen once. The chain has TRBV6-5 and TRBJ2-7, with 8 bases fitting TRBD1. Germline V gene sequence: CDR1 MNHEY, CDR2 SVGAGI. The CDR3 has 16 amino acids. V dropped 0 bases and J dropped 1; count of bases not matched to a gene: 5. The CDR3: CASSYSPRGPSYEQYF. CDR3 nucleotide sequence: TGTGCCAGCAGTTACTCCCCCAGGGGGCCTTCCTACGAGCAGTACTTC.

The chain combines TRBV29-1 with TRBJ1-2; 8 positions agree with TRBD1. Trimming removed 1 base from V and 2 bases from J; junction bases left unmatched: 3. The CDR3 totals 14 residues. Germline values: CDR1 SQVTM, CDR2 ANQGSEA. This CDR3 is CSVEAGGLNYGYTF. The CDR3 nucleotides read TGCAGCGTTGAAGCAGGGGGCTTAAACTATGGCTACACCTTC.

The chain employs TRBV30 and TRBJ1-6; D unclear. The CDR3 has 13 residues. The germline V gene encodes CDR1 GTSNPN and CDR2 SVGIG (reference sequence). V was trimmed by 3 bases and J by 7 bases, leaving 10 bases between them. The CDR3 loop is CAWSGGRNSPLHF. CDR3 DNA: TGTGCCTGGAGCGGCGGACGAAATTCACCCCTCCACTTT. Based on the CDR3 plus reference TRBV30 and TRBJ1-6, the full variable domain is SQTIHQWPATLVQPVGSPLSLECTVEGTSNPNLYWYRQAAGRGLQLLFYSVGIGQISSEVPQNLSASRPQDRQFILSSKKLLLSDSGFYLCAWSGGRNSPLHFGNGTRLTVT.

This clone is a singleton in its sample. The chain uses TRBV11-2 and TRBJ2-3, with D possibly TRBD1 on 6 matching bases. Trimming left V 3 bases short and J 5 bases short, with 15 bases between. The CDR3 spans 15 residues. Looked up from germline, CDR1 is SGHAT and CDR2 is FQNNGV. This CDR3 is CASSFENRDVDTQYF. The DNA of the CDR3 is TGTGCCAGCAGCTTCGAAAACAGGGATGTAGATACGCAGTATTTT. Together with reference TRBV11-2 and TRBJ2-3, the CDR3 gives the full variable domain: EAGVAQSPRYKIIEKRQSVAFWCNPISGHATLYWYQQILGQGPKLLIQFQNNGVVDDSQLPKDRFSAERLKGVDSTLKIQPAKLEDSAVYLCASSFENRDVDTQYFGPGTRLTVL.

The rearrangement links TRBV5-1 to TRBJ1-4; D unclear. The CDR3 loop spans 14 amino acids. The V gene lost 4 bases and the J gene lost 8 bases, with 15 bases spanning the gap. The V gene's germline CDR1 is SGHRS and CDR2 YFSETQ. CDR3 DNA sequence: TGCGCCAGCAGCCCCTCCGAGGGTCGCGAAAAACTGTTTTTT. Amino acid sequence: CASSPSEGREKLFF.

The chain couples TRBV7-8 to TRBJ2-7; D gene ambiguous. Germline V gives CDR1 SGHVS, CDR2 FQNEAQ. The CDR3 length is 14 residues. Trimming took off 0 bases at V and 2 bases at J, with 8 bases between the two ends. The CDR3 DNA reads as TGTGCCAGCAGCTTAGCGGCCGGGCCCTACGAGCAGTACTTC. Its translation is CASSLAAGPYEQYF.

The chain combines TRBV19 with TRBJ2-3, with D perhaps TRBD2 (6 bases). The germline CDR1 and CDR2 sequences are LNHDA and SQIVND (reference sequence). This CDR3 comprises 16 residues. Deletions cut 4 bases from V and 3 bases from J, with 17 bases between. The CDR3 region is CASSRTGTLGTDTQYF. The CDR3 nucleotides read TGTGCCAGTAGTAGGACCGGGACTTTGGGAACAGATACGCAGTATTTT.

The chain has TRBV7-9 and TRBJ2-5; weak D call: TRBD1 (6 bases). The length of the CDR3 is 13 residues. Germline assignment: CDR1 SEHNR and CDR2 FQNEAQ (reference sequence). V lost 5 bases, J lost 3 bases, and 10 bases lay in between. CDR3: CASSPQGKETQYF. CDR3 DNA sequence: TGTGCCAGCAGCCCGCAGGGGAAAGAGACCCAGTACTTC.

The chain combines TRBV4-1 with TRBJ2-7; TRBD2 agrees at 8 bases. V shed 2 bases and J 2 bases; nucleotides not matched to a gene: 5. From germline, CDR1 is MGHRA and CDR2 YSYEKL. CDR3 size: 15 residues. CDR3: CASSQLTGGAYEQYF. The CDR3 DNA follows: TGCGCCAGCAGCCAACTTACCGGGGGGGCCTACGAGCAGTACTTC.

CDR3 residues: CAISESGDISYEQYF. For the CDR3, the DNA is TGTGCCATCAGTGAGTCGGGAGACATCTCCTACGAGCAGTACTTC. The J gene is TRBJ2-7, the V gene TRBV10-3; possible D gene TRBD2, 5 bases. The ends were cut back, 0 bases at V and 0 bases at J, with 9 bases in the middle. CDR3 length: 15 amino acids. The V gene's germline CDR1 is ENHRY and CDR2 SYGVKD.

CDR3 DNA sequence: TGTGCCAGCAGCGACTCGGGACAGGGCAACAATGAGCAGTTCTTC. It is translated as CASSDSGQGNNEQFF. The chain couples TRBV7-8 to TRBJ2-1; 9 bases fit TRBD1. With 5 bases clipped from V and 5 bases from J, the junction kept 7 bases outside the gene matches. The CDR3 spans 15 residues. Germline-derived CDR1 and CDR2 are SGHVS and FQNEAQ.

V gene TRBV7-8 combines with J gene TRBJ2-3; D remains unclear. The CDR3 loop spans 14 amino acids. Trimming shortened V by 1 base and J by 4 bases, and 9 bases separated the two germline ends. CDR1 SGHVS and CDR2 FQNEAQ come from the germline V gene. The CDR3 spells CASSLVGFADTQYF. In DNA, the CDR3 is TGTGCCAGCAGCTTAGTAGGTTTTGCAGATACGCAGTATTTT. Combining the CDR3 with reference TRBV7-8 and TRBJ2-3 gives the whole variable domain GAGVSQSPRYKVAKRGQDVALRCDPISGHVSLFWYQQALGQGPEFLTYFQNEAQLDKSGLPSDRFFAERPEGSVSTLKIQRTQQEDSAVYLCASSLVGFADTQYFGPGTRLTVL.